Shown below are 10 T cell receptor beta chains from a single sample sequenced in a study of T cells after yellow fever vaccination. TCRdb recomputed calls from the 5' RACE reads with MiXCR, one row per CDR3 protein. The top ten clones hold 23% of a sample with roughly 310,000 distinct CDR3 sequences, around 3.9% of them seen once. The source material was PBMCs, sampled on the day of the yellow fever booster vaccination. Receptor source: a young man who received the YFV17D yellow fever vaccine.

This clonotype was counted only a few times. The gene calls are TRBV12-3 or TRBV12-4 and TRBJ2-5; D gene ambiguous. V was shortened by 3 bases and J by 2 bases, with 22 bases between the two germline ends. This CDR3 region has 18 residues. The CDR3 nucleotides are TGTGCCAGCAGTTTTTTTAGTGGCAGGCTTCCCTCACAAGAGACCCAGTACTTC. Translating it yields CASSFFSGRLPSQETQYF.

The table lists this clonotype with many counts. The V call is TRBV7-2, the J call TRBJ2-7; TRBD1 aligns across 8 bases. Germline V gene lookup returns CDR1 SGHTA and CDR2 FQGNSA. V lost 5 bases, J lost 5 bases, and 11 bases stayed unmatched. The CDR3 consists of 15 residues. CDR3 region: CASSVTTGDLNEQYV. CDR3 DNA sequence: TGTGCCAGCAGCGTAACGACAGGGGACCTAAACGAGCAGTACGTC.

This clonotype came up many times. This chain links TRBV11-2 with TRBJ2-3; the D is unclear. This CDR3 has 13 amino acids. Trimming removed 6 bases at V and 5 bases at J, with 12 bases between. The germline V gene has CDR1 SGHAT and CDR2 FQNNGV. The CDR3: CASSRSDGDTQYF. The CDR3, as DNA: TGTGCCAGCAGTCGATCGGACGGAGATACGCAGTATTTT.

This clonotype was seen at least ten times. This chain connects TRBV4-2 to TRBJ2-5; 7 bases fit TRBD2. This CDR3 region has 16 residues. The J segment lost 0 bases and the V segment lost 2 bases, leaving 6 bases of the junction unmatched. CDR1 LGHNA and CDR2 YNFKEQ come from the germline V gene. Here the CDR3 DNA reads TGTGCCAGCAGCCAAAGGGATGGGGGGGACCAAGAGACCCAGTACTTC. Translated, it gives CASSQRDGGDQETQYF.

The chain is built from TRBV19 and TRBJ2-1; D may correspond to TRBD1 or TRBD2 (5 bases each). Germline CDR1 reads LNHDA; CDR2 reads SQIVND (reference sequence). The V gene lost 3 bases and the J gene lost 13 bases, with 10 bases spanning the gap. CDR3 length equals 11 residues. The DNA for the CDR3 is TGTGCCAGTAGTATCGGGGCCGGTCAGTTCTTC. As protein: CASSIGAGQFF. Using reference TRBV19 and TRBJ2-1 for the parts outside the CDR3, the full variable domain is DGGITQSPKYLFRKEGQNVTLSCEQNLNHDAMYWYRQDPGQGLRLIYYSQIVNDFQKGDIAEGYSVSREKKESFPLTVTSAQKNPTAFYLCASSIGAGQFFGPGTRLTVL.

This clonotype was counted only a few times. The chain combines TRBV6-5 with TRBJ1-2; D unresolved. V lost 0 bases and J 5 bases, leaving 10 bases between the germline ends. This CDR3 comprises 14 residues. The germline CDR1 and CDR2 sequences are MNHEY and SVGAGI. The CDR3 DNA is TGTGCCAGCAGTTACTCGAGGCTCCGGTATGGCTACACCTTC. It yields the protein CASSYSRLRYGYTF.

This clonotype was picked up many times. J is TRBJ1-4 and V is TRBV5-1; 9 nucleotides align to TRBD1. V was pared by 3 bases and J by 10 bases, with 10 bases of the junction left unmatched. This CDR3 spans 15 amino acids. Germline V lookup: CDR1 SGHRS, CDR2 YFSETQ. The CDR3 spells CASSSVGQGHGKLFF. CDR3 DNA sequence: TGCGCCAGCAGCTCCGTCGGACAGGGGCACGGAAAACTGTTTTTT.

This clonotype has ten or more counts. The J gene is TRBJ1-2, the V gene TRBV6-1; possibly TRBD1 for D (5 bases). The CDR3 totals 15 residues. Per germline, CDR1 MNHNS and CDR2 SASEGT. Trimming stripped 3 bases from V and 1 base from J, with 12 bases between. The CDR3 DNA reads as TGTGCCAGCAGTGACGCCGGGACGATTAACTATGGCTACACCTTC. This codes for CASSDAGTINYGYTF.

At least ten counts were recorded for this clonotype. This chain uses TRBV2 with TRBJ1-2; D is unresolved. Germline CDR1 SNHLY, CDR2 FYNNEI. Trimming shortened V by 7 bases and J by 2 bases, and 5 bases separated the two germline ends. The CDR3 totals 11 residues. The CDR3 sequence: CASIRNYGYTF. The CDR3 DNA sequence: TGTGCCAGCATTAGGAACTATGGCTACACCTTC.

This clonotype showed up many times. The V gene is TRBV12-3 or TRBV12-4, the J gene TRBJ1-1, with D unclear. V gave up 6 bases and J gave up 8 bases, with 16 bases separating them. This CDR3 has 13 residues. As DNA, the CDR3 is TGTGCCAGCAGCCCACCCAAATGGGCCGAAGCTTTCTTT. Protein product: CASSPPKWAEAFF.